Listed here is a single T cell receptor beta chain. Data came from immunoSEQ multiplex PCR; TCRdb stores just in-frame clones and leaves some out. Among 700,000 or so clones listed, approximately 83% were seen once. The CDR3 extends over 16 amino acids. The data belong to a study of shared T cell receptors in the human thymus. In addition, the sample was reused for a study of human thymus T cells.

This receptor was taken from a girl in the first two years of life with a congenital heart defect. The sequenced sample was thymocytes. V is TRBV21-1 and J is TRBJ2-7; TRBD1 is taken as the D call from the table, unchecked against the DNA. TRBV21-1 is listed as a pseudogene. The CDR3 coding sequence is TGTGCCAGCAGCAAAGTAGGGGGAGTTTGGTCCTACGAGCAGTACTTC. Protein product: CASSKVGGVWSYEQYF.